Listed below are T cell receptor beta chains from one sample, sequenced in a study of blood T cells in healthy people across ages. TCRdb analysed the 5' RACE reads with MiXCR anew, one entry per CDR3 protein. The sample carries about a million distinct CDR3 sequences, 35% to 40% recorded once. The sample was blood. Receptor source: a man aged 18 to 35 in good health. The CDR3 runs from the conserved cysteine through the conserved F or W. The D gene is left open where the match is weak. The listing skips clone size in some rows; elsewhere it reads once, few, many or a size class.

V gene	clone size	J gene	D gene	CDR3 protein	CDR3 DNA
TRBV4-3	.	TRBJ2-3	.	CASSQERGPAQDTQYF	TGCGCCAGCAGCCAAGAGCGAGGACCAGCCCAAGATACGCAGTATTTT
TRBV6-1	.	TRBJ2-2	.	CASRTFLDTFGTGELFF	TGTGCCAGCAGGACTTTTCTGGACACCTTCGGGACCGGGGAGCTGTTTTTT
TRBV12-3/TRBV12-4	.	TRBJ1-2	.	CASSYYRLGAYGYTF	TGTGCCAGCAGTTACTACCGGCTCGGGGCCTATGGCTACACCTTC
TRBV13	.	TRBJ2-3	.	CAGSFQGFSTDTQYF	TGTGCCGGCAGCTTTCAGGGGTTCAGCACAGATACGCAGTATTTT
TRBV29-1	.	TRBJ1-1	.	CSVYRENTEAFF	TGCAGCGTTTACAGGGAGAACACTGAAGCTTTCTTT
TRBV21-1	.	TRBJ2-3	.	CASSPTRVGSRADTQYF	TGTGCCAGCAGCCCCACCCGTGTGGGGTCGAGGGCTGATACGCAGTATTTT
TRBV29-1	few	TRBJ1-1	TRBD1	CSSRTGDGTEAFF	TGCAGCTCTCGGACAGGGGACGGCACTGAAGCTTTCTTT
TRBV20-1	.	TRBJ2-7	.	CSASASVPLYEQYF	TGCAGTGCTAGTGCTAGCGTTCCCCTCTACGAGCAGTACTTC
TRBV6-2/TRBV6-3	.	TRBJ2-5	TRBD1	CASRNQNDRVEQYF	TGTGCCAGCAGGAATCAAAACGACAGGGTTGAGCAGTACTTC
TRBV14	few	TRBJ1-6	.	CASSQGPLHF	TGTGCCAGCAGCCAAGGACCCCTCCACTTT
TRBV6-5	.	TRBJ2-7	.	CASSRTAGLRTTYEQYF	TGTGCCAGCAGTCGCACTGCGGGACTCCGTACTACCTACGAGCAGTACTTC
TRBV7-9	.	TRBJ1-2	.	CASSLAYPGYTF	TGTGCCAGCAGCTTAGCGTACCCGGGCTACACCTTC
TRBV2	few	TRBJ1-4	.	CASSVLGEKLFF	TGTGCCAGCAGTGTCCTAGGTGAAAAACTGTTTTTT
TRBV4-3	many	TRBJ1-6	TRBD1	CASSHEPGQGNSPLHF	TGCGCCAGCAGCCATGAACCGGGACAGGGTAATTCACCCCTCCACTTT
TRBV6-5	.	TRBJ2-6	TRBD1	CASSLRDSRCSGANVPTF	TGTGCCAGCAGTTTGAGGGACAGTCGCTGCTCTGGGGCCAACGTCCCGACTTTC
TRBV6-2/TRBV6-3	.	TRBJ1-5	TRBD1	CASRGYRGRNSNQPQHF	TGTGCCAGCAGGGGTTACAGGGGTAGGAATAGCAATCAGCCCCAGCATTTT
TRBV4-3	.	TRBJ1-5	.	CASSQDLPGQSNQPQHF	TGCGCCAGCAGCCAAGACCTTCCTGGACAGAGCAATCAGCCCCAGCATTTT
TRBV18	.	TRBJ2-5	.	CASSPSLLTGRSETQYF	TGTGCCAGCTCACCCTCACTCCTGACAGGTCGGTCGGAGACCCAGTACTTC
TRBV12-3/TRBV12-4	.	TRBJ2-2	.	CASSLGRGVGLPGELFF	TGTGCCAGCAGTTTAGGGCGCGGGGTAGGTCTGCCCGGGGAGCTGTTTTTT
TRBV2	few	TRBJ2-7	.	CASRVQGSGYEQYF	TGTGCCAGCAGGGTACAGGGTTCGGGCTACGAGCAGTACTTC
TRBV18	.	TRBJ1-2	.	CASSPGAPEYGYTF	TGTGCCAGCTCACCAGGAGCTCCGGAGTATGGCTACACCTTC
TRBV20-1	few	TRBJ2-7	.	CSAKIIGNEQYF	TGCAGTGCCAAAATTATTGGGAATGAGCAGTACTTC
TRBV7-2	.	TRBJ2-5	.	CASSLAGHKETQYF	TGTGCCAGCAGCTTAGCAGGGCATAAAGAGACCCAGTACTTC
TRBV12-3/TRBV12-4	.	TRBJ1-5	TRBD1	CASSRTTGGGQPQHF	TGTGCCAGCAGTCGAACTACAGGGGGAGGTCAGCCCCAGCATTTT
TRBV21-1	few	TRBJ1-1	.	CASSSSSEKGGANTEAFF	TGTGCCAGCAGCTCCTCCTCCGAAAAGGGGGGGGCGAACACTGAAGCTTTCTTT
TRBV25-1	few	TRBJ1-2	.	CASSDGTNYGYTF	TGTGCCAGCAGTGACGGCACCAACTATGGCTACACCTTC
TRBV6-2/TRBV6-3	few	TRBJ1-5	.	CASSYSAGPNQPQHF	TGTGCCAGCAGTTACTCGGCGGGGCCCAATCAGCCCCAGCATTTT
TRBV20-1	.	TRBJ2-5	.	CSARGNQETQYF	TGCAGTGCCAGAGGGAATCAAGAGACCCAGTACTTC
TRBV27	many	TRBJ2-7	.	CASSLSRAYEQYF	TGTGCCAGCAGTTTGAGCAGGGCCTACGAGCAGTACTTC
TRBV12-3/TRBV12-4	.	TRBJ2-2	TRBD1	CASRGQGAVTGELFF	TGTGCCAGCAGGGGACAGGGGGCGGTCACCGGGGAGCTGTTTTTT
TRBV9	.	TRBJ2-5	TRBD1	CASSETGSQEAQYF	TGTGCCAGCAGCGAGACAGGGTCCCAAGAGGCCCAGTACTTC
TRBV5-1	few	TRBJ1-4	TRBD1	CASSLSTSQGDEKLFF	TGCGCCAGCAGCTTGTCTACTTCGCAGGGGGATGAAAAACTGTTTTTT